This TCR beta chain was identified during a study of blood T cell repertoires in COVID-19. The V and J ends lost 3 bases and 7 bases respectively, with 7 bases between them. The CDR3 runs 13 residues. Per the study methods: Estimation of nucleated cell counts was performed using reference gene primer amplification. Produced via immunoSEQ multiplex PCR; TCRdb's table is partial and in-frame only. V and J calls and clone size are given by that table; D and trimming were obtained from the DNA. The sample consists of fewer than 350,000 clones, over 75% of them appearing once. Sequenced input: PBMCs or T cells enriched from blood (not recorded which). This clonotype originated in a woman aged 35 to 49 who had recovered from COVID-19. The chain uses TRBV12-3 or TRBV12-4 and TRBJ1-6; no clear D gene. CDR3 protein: CASSLERNSPLHF. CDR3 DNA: TGTGCCAGCAGTTTGGAGCGGAATTCACCCCTCCACTTT.